Detailed here is one TCR beta chain. This sample was included in a study of T cell changes during pregnancy in multiple sclerosis. V was cut by 2 bases and J by 3 bases, with 5 bases left in between. The CDR3 consists of 12 residues. Germline assignment: CDR1 SGHVS and CDR2 FNYEAQ. The method was immunoSEQ multiplex PCR; TCRdb's version includes in-frame clones alone and lacks a portion of them. This repertoire shows approximately 100,000 clones, around 90% found once; its top ten account for 2.5% to 3.5%. The TCR comes from a female donor with multiple sclerosis, enrolled in a pregnancy study. The rearrangement joins TRBV7-6 to TRBJ2-7; a weak D match, TRBD2 (5 bases). The sample in question was peripheral blood, obtained in the second trimester of pregnancy. CDR3 amino acids: CASSLTSYEQYF. The CDR3 DNA is TGTGCCAGCAGCTTAACTAGCTACGAGCAGTACTTC.